This T cell receptor (beta chain) emerged from a study of blood T cells in healthy people across ages. V lost 5 bases, J lost 2 bases, and 17 bases lay in between. This CDR3 region has 16 residues. Germline V gene data show CDR1 as SGHRS and CDR2 as YFSETQ. A sample-barcoded 5' primer and a J-beta primer mix were used in a second PCR of roughly 7 to 11 cycles. TCRdb passed the 5' RACE reads through MiXCR, listing each CDR3 protein once. Here the sample spans approximately 600,000 distinct CDR3 sequences, 58% being singletons. This clonotype was seen a handful of times. The sequencing sample was made of blood. This receptor was identified in a man aged 60-69 years in good health. The rearrangement joins TRBV5-1 to TRBJ2-1, with D possibly matching TRBD2 (5 bases). The CDR3 bases are TGCGCCAGCAGTCCTTTTCTCGGGGAGACCTACAATGAGCAGTTCTTC. It specifies CASSPFLGETYNEQFF. Based on the CDR3 plus reference TRBV5-1 and TRBJ2-1, the full variable domain is KAGVTQTPRYLIKTRGQQVTLSCSPISGHRSVSWYQQTPGQGLQFLFEYFSETQRNKGNFPGRFSGRQFSNSRSEMNVSTLELGDSALYLCASSPFLGETYNEQFFGPGTRLTVL.